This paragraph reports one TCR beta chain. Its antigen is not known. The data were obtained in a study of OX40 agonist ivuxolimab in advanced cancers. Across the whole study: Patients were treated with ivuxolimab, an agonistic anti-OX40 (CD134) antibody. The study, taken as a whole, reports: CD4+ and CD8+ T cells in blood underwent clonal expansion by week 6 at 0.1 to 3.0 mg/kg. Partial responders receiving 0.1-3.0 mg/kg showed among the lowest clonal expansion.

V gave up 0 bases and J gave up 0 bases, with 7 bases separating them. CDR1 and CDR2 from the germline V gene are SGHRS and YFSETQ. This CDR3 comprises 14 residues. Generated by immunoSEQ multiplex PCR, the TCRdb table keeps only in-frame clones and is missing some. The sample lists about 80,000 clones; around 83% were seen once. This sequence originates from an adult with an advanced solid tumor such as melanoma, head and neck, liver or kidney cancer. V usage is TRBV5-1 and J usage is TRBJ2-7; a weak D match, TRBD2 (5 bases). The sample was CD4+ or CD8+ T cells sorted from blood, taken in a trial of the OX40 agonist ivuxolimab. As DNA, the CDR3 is TGCGCCAGCAGCTTGGATGCGGGCTCCTACGAGCAGTACTTC. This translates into CASSLDAGSYEQYF.